These 17 T cell receptor beta chains share one sample of origin, sequenced in a study of blood T cell repertoires in COVID-19. Profiling relied on immunoSEQ multiplex PCR, and the TCRdb table lists in-frame clones only, not all of them. The profile shows 150,000 to 200,000 clones, around 89% of them singletons. The sample was peripheral blood. Receptor source: a man aged 45-65 years who had recovered from COVID-19.

The chain links TRBV5-1 to TRBJ1-2; no clear D gene. Germline CDR1 is SGHRS and CDR2 is YFSETQ. There are 14 residues in the CDR3. V lost 4 bases and J lost 6, with 16 bases in between. CDR3 nucleotides: TGCGCCAGCAGCGGAGGACGTAGTCTTAATGGCTACACCTTC. Amino acids: CASSGGRSLNGYTF. The whole variable domain, remainder taken from reference TRBV5-1 and TRBJ1-2, is KAGVTQTPRYLIKTRGQQVTLSCSPISGHRSVSWYQQTPGQGLQFLFEYFSETQRNKGNFPGRFSGRQFSNSRSEMNVSTLELGDSALYLCASSGGRSLNGYTFGSGTRLTVV.

The rearrangement links TRBV3-1 (or the pseudogene TRBV3-2) to TRBJ2-2; 13 bases align to TRBD2. This CDR3 comprises 16 residues. J lost 8 bases, V lost 3 bases, and 6 bases had no gene match. Looked up from germline, CDR1 is LGHDT and CDR2 is YNNKEL (reference sequence). CDR3 protein: CASSQNPGLAGGELFF. CDR3 bases: TGTGCCAGCAGCCAGAATCCGGGACTAGCGGGGGGGGAGCTGTTTTTT.

The chain combines TRBV4-3 with TRBJ2-7; 9 bases match TRBD1. CDR1 and CDR2 from the germline V gene are LGHNA and YSLEER. CDR3 length: 15 amino acids. V dropped 0 bases and J dropped 3; count of bases not matched to a gene: 3. The CDR3 reads CASSQEGQGVYEQYF. CDR3 bases: TGCGCCAGCAGCCAAGAGGGACAGGGAGTCTACGAGCAGTACTTC.

The chain employs TRBV2 and TRBJ2-3; 11 nucleotides line up with TRBD1. The trim removed 3 bases at V and 4 bases at J, leaving 3 bases unmatched. Looked up from germline, CDR1 is SNHLY and CDR2 is FYNNEI. CDR3 size: 15 residues. CDR3 region: CASSEGQGVADTQYF. As DNA, the CDR3 is TGTGCCAGCAGTGAGGGACAGGGGGTTGCAGATACGCAGTATTTT.

The chain recombines TRBV15 with TRBJ1-3; D gene ambiguous. Germline CDR1 is LNHNV and CDR2 is YYDKDF (reference sequence). Between the trimmed V and J ends, which lost 1 base and 0 bases, there was a span of 7 bases. The CDR3 sequence is 15 residues long. The CDR3 reads CATSRAEVSGNTIYF. The CDR3 coding sequence is TGTGCCACCAGCAGAGCTGAGGTCTCTGGAAACACCATATATTTT.

The V and J genes are TRBV9 and TRBJ2-3, with D perhaps matching TRBD2 (6 bases). CDR3 length: 14 amino acids. CDR1 and CDR2 from the germline V gene are SGDLS and YYNGEE. Trimming removed 0 bases from V and 5 bases from J, with 10 bases in between. Written as DNA, the CDR3 is TGTGCCAGCAGCGTAGTTAGGGGAGGAGATACGCAGTATTTT. This codes for CASSVVRGGDTQYF.

The V and J genes are TRBV7-3 and TRBJ2-1, with 13 bases that match TRBD2. V dropped 5 bases and J dropped 9; count of bases not matched to a gene: 13. The CDR3 spans 17 residues. The V gene's germline CDR1 is SGHTA and CDR2 FQGTGA. The CDR3 nucleotides read TGTGCCAGCAGCCCAACCCCTACTAGCGGGAGGGCCACTGAGCAGTTCTTC. Translated: CASSPTPTSGRATEQFF.

The V call is TRBV7-2, the J call TRBJ2-5, with 7 bases matching TRBD2. V shed 0 bases and J 0 bases; nucleotides not matched to a gene: 1. The CDR3 is made up of 15 amino acids. Germline loops: CDR1 SGHTA, CDR2 FQGNSA. The CDR3 coding sequence is TGTGCCAGCAGCTTAGCAGCGGGGAACCAAGAGACCCAGTACTTC. It codes for CASSLAAGNQETQYF.

This clone was seen a handful of times. This chain connects TRBV9 to TRBJ2-3; D ambiguous. Trimming took off 1 base at V and 0 bases at J, with 9 bases between the two ends. The CDR3 covers 15 residues. CDR1 SGDLS and CDR2 YYNGEE come from the germline V gene. In DNA form, the CDR3 reads TGTGCCAGCAGCGTATCTGTTACTAGCACAGATACGCAGTATTTT. This gives the protein CASSVSVTSTDTQYF.

The V gene is TRBV7-2, the J gene TRBJ2-5; tentative D call: TRBD2 (7 bases). The length of the CDR3 is 18 residues. With 5 bases removed from V and 1 base from J, the gap between germline ends came to 23 bases. Germline values: CDR1 SGHTA, CDR2 FQGNSA. The CDR3 DNA sequence: TGTGCCAGCAGCCCCCCGGGGGGCGGTCAGGGACTCCAAGAGACCCAGTACTTC. Residues: CASSPPGGGQGLQETQYF.

The chain recombines TRBV2 with TRBJ2-3; D is perhaps TRBD1 (5 bases). Germline-derived CDR1 and CDR2 are SNHLY and FYNNEI. The CDR3 extends over 14 amino acids. V was clipped by 10 bases and J by 6 bases, with 20 bases between them. The chain's CDR3 is CATRSPRARDTQYF. CDR3 sequence (DNA): TGTGCCACCCGGAGCCCCAGGGCGAGGGATACGCAGTATTTT.

V and J are TRBV27 and TRBJ1-5, with a tentative D call TRBD1 (6 bases). The CDR3 length is 15 residues. Per germline, CDR1 MNHEY and CDR2 SMNVEV (reference sequence). V was trimmed by 4 bases and J by 3 bases, leaving 13 bases between them. CDR3 DNA sequence: TGTGCCAGCAGTTCGACAGGCCTGAACAATCAGCCCCAGCATTTT. It translates to CASSSTGLNNQPQHF.

This chain uses TRBV2 with TRBJ2-7, with D hard to call. The CDR3 contains 11 residues. CDR1 and CDR2 from the germline V gene are SNHLY and FYNNEI. Trimming cost V 6 bases and J 4 bases, with 7 bases left between them. CDR3 DNA: TGTGCCAGCAGGCGTGGTTACGAGCAGTACTTC. Protein sequence: CASRRGYEQYF.

V gene TRBV7-9 combines with J gene TRBJ1-4; tentatively, D is TRBD1 (5 bases). The CDR3 consists of 15 residues. V lost 2 bases, J lost 3 bases, and 10 bases lay in between. Germline CDR1 reads SEHNR; CDR2 reads FQNEAQ (reference sequence). The CDR3 protein is CASSLTQGSNEKLFF. CDR3 sequence (DNA): TGTGCCAGCAGCTTAACCCAGGGTTCTAATGAAAAACTGTTTTTT.

The V call is TRBV28, the J call TRBJ2-7; 7 bases are a match to TRBD2. This CDR3 has 14 residues. The germline gives CDR1 MDHEN, CDR2 SYDVKM. Trimming at V came to 5 bases and at J to 2 bases, leaving 6 bases not matched to a gene. Written as DNA, the CDR3 is TGTGCCAGCAGTCCCGATGCGGGGGCCTACGAGCAGTACTTC. The encoded protein is CASSPDAGAYEQYF.

This clone was seen a single time. V usage is TRBV7-3 and J usage is TRBJ1-1; D possibly corresponds to TRBD1 (5 bases). The germline gives CDR1 SGHTA, CDR2 FQGTGA. Trimming stripped 3 bases from V and 4 bases from J, with 15 bases between. This CDR3 is 15 amino acids long. The CDR3 loop is CASSFRAIQGTEAFF. The DNA of the CDR3 is TGTGCCAGCAGCTTCAGGGCCATCCAGGGCACTGAAGCTTTCTTT.

The CDR3 spells CASSPNGENYGYTF. The CDR3 DNA follows: TGTGCCAGCAGCCCCAACGGAGAGAACTATGGCTACACCTTC. V is TRBV6-5 and J is TRBJ1-2, with D hard to call. Germline V lookup: CDR1 MNHEY, CDR2 SVGAGI. This CDR3 has 14 residues. The V and J ends lost 6 bases and 2 bases respectively, with 13 bases between them.